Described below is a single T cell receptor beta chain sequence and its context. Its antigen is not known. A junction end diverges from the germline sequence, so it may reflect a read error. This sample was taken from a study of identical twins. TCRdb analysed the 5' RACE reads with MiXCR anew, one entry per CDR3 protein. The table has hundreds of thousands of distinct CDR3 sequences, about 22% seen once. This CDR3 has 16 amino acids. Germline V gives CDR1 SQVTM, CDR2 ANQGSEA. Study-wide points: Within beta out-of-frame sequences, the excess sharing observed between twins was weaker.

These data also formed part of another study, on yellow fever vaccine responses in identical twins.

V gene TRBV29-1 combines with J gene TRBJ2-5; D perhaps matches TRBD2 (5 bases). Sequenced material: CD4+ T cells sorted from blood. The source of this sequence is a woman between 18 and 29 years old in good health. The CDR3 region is CSVEVGRAAGQETQYF. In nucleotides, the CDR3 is TGCAGCGTAGAAGTGGGAAGAGCGGCGGGTCAAGAGACCCAGTACTTC.